The 27 T cell receptor beta chains presented below share a single source sample, sequenced in a study of glioma-infiltrating T cells. Using RNA template, CDR3s of TCR alpha and beta were amplified with iRepertoire arm-PCR. Using its own MiXCR run on the multiplex PCR reads, TCRdb lists one record per CDR3 protein. The sample comprises about 180,000 distinct CDR3 sequences, about 40% of which are singletons, and roughly 5.2% rests with the top ten. Sequencing was carried out using glioma tissue, nonneoplastic brain tissue, or PBMCs (not recorded which). Source of these receptors: a human donor with low-grade glioma or glioblastoma, undergoing nonglioma brain surgery, or in good health (not recorded which).

This clonotype was recorded at least ten times. The chain couples TRBV10-3 to TRBJ2-7; the match to TRBD1 covers 9 bases. The V and J ends lost 10 bases and 0 bases, in that order; junction bases with no gene match: 10. In germline, CDR1 is ENHRY, CDR2 SYGVKD. This CDR3 contains 15 residues. DNA of the CDR3: TGTGCCACCTCATTTGGGACAGGGAGCTCCTACGAGCAGTACTTC. Residues: CATSFGTGSSYEQYF.

This clonotype showed up many times. The V call is TRBV28, the J call TRBJ1-1; D is unclear. Trimming took off 6 bases at V and 0 bases at J, with 14 bases between the two ends. The CDR3 length is 15 residues. Germline CDR1 MDHEN, CDR2 SYDVKM. For the CDR3, the DNA is TGTGCCAGCAGCTCCCTCGGACTGATGAACACTGAAGCTTTCTTT. Amino acid sequence: CASSSLGLMNTEAFF.

This clonotype has ten or more counts. The chain joins TRBV27 to TRBJ2-7; D is unclear. The CDR3 spans 14 residues. CDR1 and CDR2 from the germline V gene are MNHEY and SMNVEV (reference sequence). Trimming pared 3 bases from V and 5 bases from J, leaving 14 bases between. Written as DNA, the CDR3 is TGTGCCAGCAGTTTGAATGGACCCCCCGACGAGCAGTACTTC. This translates into CASSLNGPPDEQYF.

This clonotype was picked up many times. In DNA form, the CDR3 reads TGTGCCACCAGCAGAGCGCTGAGCGAGCAGTTCTTC. Protein sequence: CATSRALSEQFF. The chain links TRBV15 to TRBJ2-1; D remains unclear. Trimming cost V 1 base and J 10 bases, with 8 bases left between them. The CDR3 runs 12 residues. The germline CDR1 and CDR2 sequences are LNHNV and YYDKDF (reference sequence).

A few counts support this clonotype. This chain joins TRBV7-2 and TRBJ1-2, with D perhaps matching TRBD1 (5 bases). CDR3 length: 14 amino acids. V lost 5 bases to trimming and J lost 5 bases, with 15 bases between them. Germline V lookup: CDR1 SGHTA, CDR2 FQGNSA. The CDR3 loop reads CASSKGRGGYGYTF. CDR3 in DNA: TGTGCCAGCAGCAAAGGAAGGGGAGGGTATGGCTACACCTTC.

The chain couples TRBV2 to TRBJ2-7, with TRBD1 identical over 9 bases. The CDR3 has 16 residues. Germline-derived CDR1 and CDR2 are SNHLY and FYNNEI. V was pared by 8 bases and J by 2 bases, with 13 bases of the junction left unmatched. The CDR3 region has the DNA TGTGCCAGCGGGTGGAGAGATCGGACAGGGGCCTACGAGCAGTACTTC. Translation: CASGWRDRTGAYEQYF.

This clonotype was counted at least ten times. The V and J genes are TRBV29-1 and TRBJ1-1; D is uncertain. CDR1 and CDR2 (germline): SQVTM, ANQGSEA. The CDR3 is made up of 12 amino acids. Trimming left V 6 bases short and J 3 bases short, with 11 bases between. In DNA, the CDR3 is TGCAGCGTACAACACTGGGACACTGAAGCTTTCTTT. Amino acids: CSVQHWDTEAFF.

To note about this clonotype: A much more abundant neighbour one base away suggests this may be a read error. J is TRBJ2-1 and V is TRBV2, with D perhaps given as TRBD1 or TRBD2 (6 bases each). From germline, CDR1 is SNHLY and CDR2 FYNNEI. V dropped 3 bases and J dropped 7 bases, with 16 bases sitting between them. The CDR3 extends over 15 amino acids. The CDR3 protein is CASSDYGGGSNEQFF. In DNA, the CDR3 is TGTGCCAGCAGTGACTACGGGGGCGGTTCAAATGAGCAGTTCTTC.

V and J are TRBV2 and TRBJ2-1; 11 bases are a match to TRBD2. The length of the CDR3 is 15 residues. V shed 6 bases and J 7 bases; nucleotides not matched to a gene: 8. Germline V gene data show CDR1 as SNHLY and CDR2 as FYNNEI. CDR3 loop: CASRTSGSGENEQFF. The CDR3 DNA is TGTGCCAGCAGAACTAGCGGGAGTGGGGAGAATGAGCAGTTCTTC.

The gene calls are TRBV5-1 and TRBJ1-5; D gene unclear. This CDR3 comprises 13 residues. From germline, CDR1 is SGHRS and CDR2 YFSETQ. The V end was cut by 1 base, the J end by 3 bases, with 5 bases between. CDR3 in DNA: TGCGCCAGCAGCTTGTCCTTCAATCAGCCCCAGCATTTT. This gives the protein CASSLSFNQPQHF.

The table lists this clonotype with many counts. This sequence joins TRBV7-2 and TRBJ2-3, with 7 bases fitting TRBD2. The germline V gene encodes CDR1 SGHTA and CDR2 FQGNSA. The CDR3 is made up of 16 amino acids. The ends lost 5 bases at V and 6 bases at J; junction bases unmatched: 14. CDR3 protein: CASSPEGRGGTDTQYF. CDR3 nucleotide sequence: TGTGCCAGCAGCCCCGAGGGGAGGGGCGGGACGGATACGCAGTATTTT. Together with reference TRBV7-2 and TRBJ2-3, the CDR3 gives the full variable domain: GAGVSQSPSNKVTEKGKDVELRCDPISGHTALYWYRQSLGQGLEFLIYFQGNSAPDKSGLPSDRFSAERTGGSVSTLTIQRTQQEDSAVYLCASSPEGRGGTDTQYFGPGTRLTVL.

The V gene is TRBV20-1, the J gene TRBJ2-1; D is undetermined. From germline, CDR1 is DFQATT and CDR2 SNEGSKA (reference sequence). V lost 4 bases, J lost 10 bases, and 23 bases lay in between. This CDR3 spans 15 amino acids. This CDR3 reads CSATKASSSLYEQFF. Here the CDR3 DNA reads TGCAGTGCTACCAAGGCGAGTAGCTCTTTATACGAGCAGTTCTTC.

Many counts were recorded for this clonotype. This rearrangement joins TRBV7-9 to TRBJ2-1; the D is unclear. The length of the CDR3 is 11 residues. Germline-derived CDR1 and CDR2 are SEHNR and FQNEAQ (reference sequence). V lost 5 bases, J lost 6 bases, and 5 bases lay in between. The CDR3 loop is CASSVLNEQFF. In nucleotides, the CDR3 is TGTGCCAGCAGCGTCCTCAATGAGCAGTTCTTC.

This clonotype was found many times. The chain combines TRBV6-1 with TRBJ2-3; 11 positions match TRBD1. Germline V gene data show CDR1 as MNHNS and CDR2 as SASEGT. V lost 5 bases to trimming and J lost 0 bases; unmatched junction nucleotides: 4. The CDR3 has 16 amino acids. CDR3 nucleotides: TGTGCCAGCAGTAGGGGACAGGGGGGAAGCACAGATACGCAGTATTTT. This translates into CASSRGQGGSTDTQYF.

As regards this clonotype: Since a much larger clone is just one base distant, this may be a read error. This chain links TRBV28 with TRBJ2-7, with TRBD1 matching 12 bases. Germline-derived CDR1 and CDR2 are MDHEN and SYDVKM. This CDR3 contains 16 residues. The CDR3 nucleotides are TGTGCCAGCAGTTCGAGGATAAAGGGGACAGGGGGCGAGAAGTACTTC. The encoded protein is CASSSRIKGTGGEKYF.

The chain is built from TRBV24-1 and TRBJ2-7, with D possibly TRBD1 on 6 matching bases. Trimming took off 1 base at V and 2 bases at J, with 8 bases between the two ends. Germline V gene sequence: CDR1 KGHDR, CDR2 SFDVKD. The CDR3 runs to 14 residues. CDR3 in DNA: TGTGCCACCAGTGATTTTGACAGGCCCTACGAGCAGTACTTC. Translated: CATSDFDRPYEQYF.

The chain employs TRBV2 and TRBJ2-7; 8 bases align to TRBD1. The germline CDR1 and CDR2 sequences are SNHLY and FYNNEI. V lost 4 bases and J lost 7; bases outside the gene matches: 9. The CDR3 runs 14 residues. The CDR3 DNA sequence: TGTGCCAGCAGTGTGTACCAGGGGGCCGGGGAGCAGTACTTC. The encoded protein is CASSVYQGAGEQYF.

This clonotype was detected once. A much larger clone differs from this one at a single base, so this may be a read error. This chain joins TRBV7-2 and TRBJ2-7, with TRBD2 matching over 7 bases. Germline V gene data show CDR1 as SGHTA and CDR2 as FQGNSA. The ends lost 9 bases at V and 4 bases at J; junction bases unmatched: 12. There are 14 residues in the CDR3. This chain's CDR3 is CARKVEGGIYEQYF. CDR3 DNA sequence: TGTGCCAGGAAGGTGGAGGGAGGGATTTACGAGCAGTACTTC.

This chain connects TRBV27 to TRBJ2-1, with TRBD1 as a possible D gene (5 bases). The length of the CDR3 is 14 residues. The V end lost 3 bases, the J end lost 6 bases, and 12 bases lay between the germline ends. The V gene's germline CDR1 is MNHEY and CDR2 SMNVEV (reference sequence). The CDR3 DNA is TGTGCCAGCAGTTTTGGGGCATCCGGCAATGAGCAGTTCTTC. This sequence encodes CASSFGASGNEQFF.

Comment on this clonotype: An end of the junction does not agree with germline; a read error may underlie this. The chain carries TRBV7-9 and TRBJ2-7; no reliable D call. CDR3 length: 14 residues. Germline assignment: CDR1 SEHNR and CDR2 FQNEAQ (reference sequence). The CDR3 reads CASSLVPTPYDQYF. DNA of the CDR3: TGTGCCAGCAGCTTAGTACCCACCCCCTACGACCAGTACTTC.

Many counts were recorded for this clonotype. The chain recombines TRBV20-1 with TRBJ2-7; D gene ambiguous. From germline, CDR1 is DFQATT and CDR2 SNEGSKA (reference sequence). This CDR3 spans 12 amino acids. Trimming stripped 6 bases from V and 0 bases from J, with 9 bases between. The CDR3 region is CSARLSSYEQYF. DNA of the CDR3: TGCAGTGCCCGCCTAAGCTCCTACGAGCAGTACTTC.

This clonotype was recorded a few times. The chain combines TRBV20-1 with TRBJ2-5; 14 bases are a match to TRBD2. Germline CDR1 DFQATT, CDR2 SNEGSKA (reference sequence). The V gene end was trimmed by 5 bases and the J gene end by 2 bases; junction bases not matched to a gene: 7. The CDR3 consists of 16 residues. The CDR3, as DNA: TGCAGTGCTGTCGGACTAGCGGGAGGCTTGCAAGAGACCCAGTACTTC. Protein: CSAVGLAGGLQETQYF.

This clonotype was detected ten times or more. V gene TRBV20-1 combines with J gene TRBJ2-1, with 10 bases fitting TRBD2. The V and J ends lost 4 bases and 4 bases, in that order; junction bases with no gene match: 7. The CDR3 length is 15 residues. Germline V gene data show CDR1 as DFQATT and CDR2 as SNEGSKA (reference sequence). CDR3 region: CSAKSLAGVYNEQFF. In DNA, the CDR3 is TGCAGTGCTAAGAGTCTAGCGGGAGTTTACAATGAGCAGTTCTTC.

A remark on this clonotype: A read error may account for a junction end that differs from germline. The rearrangement uses TRBV13 and TRBJ2-1; 9 bases match TRBD2. This CDR3 has 15 residues. Germline loops: CDR1 PRHDT, CDR2 FYEKMQ (reference sequence). CDR3 loop: CASSVGGRAENEQFF. In DNA, the CDR3 is TGTGCCAGCAGCGTAGGCGGGAGGGCCGAGAATGAGCAGTTCTTC.

On this clonotype: This may be a read error, as it is one base from a much larger clone. The J gene is TRBJ2-7, the V gene TRBV6-6; 10 bases line up with TRBD1. CDR1 MNHNY and CDR2 SVGAGI come from the germline V gene (reference sequence). The ends lost 6 bases at V and 6 bases at J; junction bases unmatched: 11. The CDR3 is made up of 15 amino acids. The CDR3 protein is CASSYNTRTGGEQYF. For the CDR3, the DNA is TGTGCCAGCAGCTATAACACCCGGACAGGGGGCGAGCAGTACTTC.

This clonotype occurred many times. The V call is TRBV27, the J call TRBJ2-7, with TRBD2 matching over 7 bases. The CDR3 totals 13 residues. V lost 8 bases and J lost 3; bases outside the gene matches: 7. CDR1 and CDR2 (germline): MNHEY, SMNVEV (reference sequence). Here the CDR3 DNA reads TGTGCCAGCTCATTGCGGGAGAACTACGAGCAGTACTTC. It yields the protein CASSLRENYEQYF.

In the case of this clonotype: A much larger clone sits a single nucleotide away, making a read error possible. Since the CDR3 does not end with the conserved phenylalanine or tryptophan, this likely comes from a read error. The chain links TRBV18 to TRBJ1-1; no clear D. V was shortened by 4 bases and J by 7 bases, with 10 bases between the two germline ends. CDR3 length: 12 residues. Germline V CDR1 and CDR2: KGHSH, LQKENI. CDR3 protein: CASSQDGNEAFL. The CDR3, as DNA: TGTGCCAGCTCACAAGACGGTAATGAAGCTTTCCTT.